This is a list of T cell receptor beta chains from one sample in a study of blood T cell repertoires in COVID-19. Repertoires were generated with immunoSEQ multiplex PCR, while TCRdb's copy carries only in-frame clones and drops some. The sample holds approximately 57,000 clones, approximately 87% seen once. The sequencing sample was made of peripheral blood. These TCRs come from a man in his fifties with acute or convalescent COVID-19. Each CDR3 is given with its conserved first and last residue. The order of the fields is D gene, clone size, V gene, J gene, CDR3 protein, CDR3 DNA. A D gene is named only where the DNA matches it firmly. Part of the rows lack a size; the others show once, few, many or a class for expanded clones.

D gene: NA
clone size: NA
V gene: TRBV12-3/TRBV12-4
J gene: TRBJ1-1
CDR3 protein: CASTLNTEAFF
CDR3 DNA: TGTGCCAGCACCCTCAACACTGAAGCTTTCTTT

D gene: NA
clone size: NA
V gene: TRBV13
J gene: TRBJ2-3
CDR3 protein: CASTPDSTDTQYF
CDR3 DNA: TGTGCCAGCACCCCAGACTCCACAGATACGCAGTATTTT

D gene: TRBD1
clone size: once
V gene: TRBV4-1
J gene: TRBJ1-2
CDR3 protein: CASSQPGQGVRGYTF
CDR3 DNA: TGCGCCAGCAGCCAACCGGGACAGGGAGTTAGAGGCTACACCTTC

D gene: TRBD1
clone size: NA
V gene: TRBV7-2
J gene: TRBJ2-7
CDR3 protein: CASSLVGGGYEQYF
CDR3 DNA: TGTGCCAGCAGCTTAGTAGGGGGCGGCTACGAGCAGTACTTC

D gene: TRBD1
clone size: NA
V gene: TRBV7-6
J gene: TRBJ2-3
CDR3 protein: CASSLTLDRVKDTQYF
CDR3 DNA: TGTGCCAGCAGCTTAACTTTAGACAGGGTGAAAGATACGCAGTATTTT

D gene: TRBD1
clone size: once
V gene: TRBV4-1
J gene: TRBJ1-2
CDR3 protein: CASSQDGTGDVYGYTF
CDR3 DNA: TGCGCCAGCAGCCAAGACGGGACAGGGGATGTCTATGGCTACACCTTC

D gene: NA
clone size: NA
V gene: TRBV30
J gene: TRBJ2-2
CDR3 protein: CAWKGSETGELFF
CDR3 DNA: TGTGCCTGGAAGGGTAGCGAGACCGGGGAGCTGTTTTTT

D gene: NA
clone size: NA
V gene: TRBV10-3
J gene: TRBJ1-3
CDR3 protein: CAITRESSGNTIYF
CDR3 DNA: TGTGCCATCACTCGGGAGAGCTCTGGAAACACCATATATTTT

D gene: NA
clone size: NA
V gene: TRBV4-1
J gene: TRBJ2-7
CDR3 protein: CASSSKEGGGYEQYF
CDR3 DNA: TGCGCCAGCAGCTCCAAGGAAGGGGGTGGCTACGAGCAGTACTTC

D gene: TRBD2
clone size: NA
V gene: TRBV14
J gene: TRBJ2-2
CDR3 protein: CASSQDLLAGSTGELFF
CDR3 DNA: TGTGCCAGCAGCCAAGATTTACTAGCGGGAAGCACCGGGGAGCTGTTTTTT

D gene: NA
clone size: NA
V gene: TRBV18
J gene: TRBJ2-2
CDR3 protein: CASSPLRVEGTGELFF
CDR3 DNA: TGTGCCAGCTCACCACTGAGGGTTGAGGGCACCGGGGAGCTGTTTTTT

D gene: NA
clone size: NA
V gene: TRBV11-1
J gene: TRBJ1-2
CDR3 protein: CASSLQTTGNGYGYTF
CDR3 DNA: TGTGCCAGCAGCTTACAAACGACGGGGAACGGCTATGGCTACACCTTC

D gene: NA
clone size: NA
V gene: TRBV19
J gene: TRBJ1-2
CDR3 protein: CASKGGAWQGSYGYTF
CDR3 DNA: TGTGCCAGTAAGGGGGGGGCGTGGCAGGGCAGCTATGGCTACACCTTC

D gene: NA
clone size: NA
V gene: TRBV14
J gene: TRBJ2-7
CDR3 protein: CASSQLGQKRSYEQYF
CDR3 DNA: TGTGCCAGCAGCCAACTAGGACAGAAAAGATCCTACGAGCAGTACTTC

D gene: TRBD1
clone size: NA
V gene: TRBV18
J gene: TRBJ1-2
CDR3 protein: CASSAPGQGDYGYTF
CDR3 DNA: TGTGCCAGCTCAGCTCCGGGACAGGGGGACTATGGCTACACCTTC

D gene: NA
clone size: NA
V gene: TRBV6-5
J gene: TRBJ1-2
CDR3 protein: CASSYRQGETGYTF
CDR3 DNA: TGTGCCAGCAGTTACCGCCAAGGGGAAACTGGCTACACCTTC

D gene: TRBD1
clone size: NA
V gene: TRBV10-1
J gene: TRBJ1-5
CDR3 protein: CASSESTGSQPQHF
CDR3 DNA: TGCGCCAGCAGTGAGTCGACAGGGTCTCAGCCCCAGCATTTT

D gene: TRBD2
clone size: NA
V gene: TRBV18
J gene: TRBJ2-3
CDR3 protein: CASSPREFDTQYF
CDR3 DNA: TGTGCCAGCTCCCCGCGGGAGTTCGATACGCAGTATTTT

D gene: TRBD1
clone size: NA
V gene: TRBV3-1/TRBV3-2
J gene: TRBJ1-3
CDR3 protein: CASSLLDRDGNTIYF
CDR3 DNA: TGTGCCAGCAGCCTCCTAGACAGGGACGGAAACACCATATATTTT

D gene: TRBD2
clone size: NA
V gene: TRBV20-1
J gene: TRBJ2-7
CDR3 protein: CSASLSGSSYEQYF
CDR3 DNA: TGCAGTGCTAGTCTTAGCGGGAGCTCCTACGAGCAGTACTTC

D gene: TRBD1
clone size: NA
V gene: TRBV24-1
J gene: TRBJ2-7
CDR3 protein: CATSDFDRDEQYF
CDR3 DNA: TGTGCCACCAGTGATTTTGACAGGGACGAGCAGTACTTC

D gene: TRBD1
clone size: few
V gene: TRBV15
J gene: TRBJ1-2
CDR3 protein: CATSREGQATYGYTF
CDR3 DNA: TGTGCCACCAGCAGAGAAGGACAGGCTACTTATGGCTACACCTTC

D gene: NA
clone size: NA
V gene: TRBV29-1
J gene: TRBJ2-3
CDR3 protein: CSVGSGSTDTQYF
CDR3 DNA: TGCAGCGTTGGTTCGGGGAGCACAGATACGCAGTATTTT

D gene: NA
clone size: NA
V gene: TRBV7-8
J gene: TRBJ2-7
CDR3 protein: CASSQKGYEQYF
CDR3 DNA: TGTGCCAGCAGCCAAAAGGGGTACGAGCAGTACTTC

D gene: NA
clone size: NA
V gene: TRBV27
J gene: TRBJ2-1
CDR3 protein: CASSLSFDPPREQFF
CDR3 DNA: TGTGCCAGCAGTTTATCCTTCGACCCCCCGCGGGAGCAGTTCTTC

D gene: TRBD2
clone size: NA
V gene: TRBV9
J gene: TRBJ2-5
CDR3 protein: CASSPTAGDWETQYF
CDR3 DNA: TGTGCCAGCAGCCCCACAGCGGGGGATTGGGAGACCCAGTACTTC

D gene: NA
clone size: once
V gene: TRBV10-3
J gene: TRBJ1-6
CDR3 protein: CAIKQSNDSPLHF
CDR3 DNA: TGTGCCATCAAACAGTCGAATGATTCACCCCTCCACTTT

D gene: TRBD2
clone size: NA
V gene: TRBV27
J gene: TRBJ2-1
CDR3 protein: CASSWGASGGEQFF
CDR3 DNA: TGTGCCAGCAGTTGGGGAGCTAGCGGGGGGGAGCAGTTCTTC

D gene: NA
clone size: once
V gene: TRBV4-2
J gene: TRBJ2-7
CDR3 protein: CASSQAGASSYEQYF
CDR3 DNA: TGTGCCAGCAGCCAGGCGGGGGCAAGCTCCTACGAGCAGTACTTC

D gene: TRBD1
clone size: once
V gene: TRBV7-6
J gene: TRBJ1-2
CDR3 protein: CASSLTGGATYGYTF
CDR3 DNA: TGTGCCAGCAGCCTAACAGGGGGAGCTACCTATGGCTACACCTTC

D gene: NA
clone size: NA
V gene: TRBV20-1
J gene: TRBJ1-4
CDR3 protein: CSASPRTGGEKLFF
CDR3 DNA: TGCAGTGCTAGTCCCCGCACGGGGGGTGAAAAACTGTTTTTT

D gene: TRBD1
clone size: NA
V gene: TRBV12-5
J gene: TRBJ2-1
CDR3 protein: CASGPGDRGLFSNYNEQFF
CDR3 DNA: TGTGCTAGTGGTCCAGGGGACAGGGGGCTATTCTCTAACTACAATGAGCAGTTCTTC

D gene: TRBD1
clone size: NA
V gene: TRBV9
J gene: TRBJ2-1
CDR3 protein: CASTNRGNEQFF
CDR3 DNA: TGTGCCAGCACCAACAGGGGCAATGAGCAGTTCTTC

D gene: TRBD1
clone size: NA
V gene: TRBV5-1
J gene: TRBJ1-1
CDR3 protein: CASSPDRVGRTEAFF
CDR3 DNA: TGCGCCAGCAGCCCGGACAGGGTGGGTAGGACTGAAGCTTTCTTT

D gene: NA
clone size: NA
V gene: TRBV28
J gene: TRBJ1-4
CDR3 protein: CASSLQSRREKLFF
CDR3 DNA: TGTGCCAGCAGTTTACAGAGCCGGCGGGAAAAACTGTTTTTT

D gene: TRBD2
clone size: NA
V gene: TRBV2
J gene: TRBJ2-5
CDR3 protein: CASILSGSLLETQYF
CDR3 DNA: TGTGCCAGCATTCTAAGCGGGAGCCTTCTTGAGACCCAGTACTTC

D gene: TRBD1
clone size: few
V gene: TRBV6-4
J gene: TRBJ1-2
CDR3 protein: CASTPRGDRVGYTF
CDR3 DNA: TGTGCCAGCACCCCAAGGGGAGACAGGGTTGGCTACACCTTC

D gene: TRBD1
clone size: NA
V gene: TRBV7-3
J gene: TRBJ2-2
CDR3 protein: CASSLHAGGRTGELFF
CDR3 DNA: TGTGCCAGCAGCTTACATGCAGGGGGCCGGACCGGGGAGCTGTTTTTT